This T cell receptor (beta chain) was documented in a study of early T cells in non-severe SARS-CoV-2 infection. Study findings and constraints: Matching results from VDJdb favored anti-spike CD8 responses, leaving private and CD4 specificities undetected.

A single record per CDR3 protein comes from TCRdb applying MiXCR to the 5' RACE reads. The repertoire holds around 50,000 distinct CDR3 sequences, with around a tenth as singletons. Trimming left V 1 base short and J 0 bases short, with 19 bases between. This CDR3 comprises 18 residues. Germline V gene lookup returns CDR1 SGHAT and CDR2 FQNNGV. Comments on this clonotype: The antigen is undetermined.

The chain recombines TRBV11-2 with TRBJ2-7; D is possibly TRBD1 or TRBD2 (5 bases each). The sample taken for sequencing was whole blood. The receptor was derived from an adult who was a healthcare worker with PCR-confirmed SARS-CoV-2 infection or an uninfected control (not recorded which). CDR3 protein: CASSLAPAPGRNSYEQYF. The CDR3 bases are TGTGCCAGCAGCTTAGCCCCAGCCCCGGGACGCAACTCCTACGAGCAGTACTTC.